The sequence of this T cell receptor (beta chain) was determined in a study of OX40 agonist ivuxolimab in advanced cancers. The method was immunoSEQ multiplex PCR; TCRdb's version includes in-frame clones alone and lacks a portion of them. This sample yields about 13,000 clones, of which about three quarters are seen a single time; 35% to 50% belongs to the top ten. The source material was CD4+ or CD8+ T cells sorted from blood, sampled in a trial of the OX40 agonist ivuxolimab. The receptor comes from an adult with an advanced solid tumor such as melanoma, head and neck, liver or kidney cancer.

CDR3 sequence (DNA): TGTGCCAGCAGTTTACGGCGGGGGGGAGTGGACGAGCAGTACTTC. It encodes CASSLRRGGVDEQYF. V is TRBV27 and J is TRBJ2-7; TRBD2 agrees at 9 bases. The CDR3 contains 15 residues. Germline lookup yields CDR1 MNHEY and CDR2 SMNVEV (reference sequence). With V trimmed by 2 bases and J by 5 bases, 7 bases remained unmatched.